These T cell receptor beta chains were read from a single sample in a study of regulatory T cells in long-lasting Graves disease. TCRdb used MiXCR to reprocess the multiplex PCR reads, holding one entry per CDR3 protein. Altogether 540,000 or so distinct CDR3 sequences are present, 13% being singletons, with the ten largest covering roughly a tenth. These data were likewise used in another study, on T cells in Graves' hyperthyroidism and ophthalmopathy.

The specimen was peripheral blood mononuclear cells (PBMCs), collected at new diagnosis, from a patient treated with antithyroid drugs. Receptors were obtained from a man aged 30-40 years with Graves disease. Each CDR3 is given with its conserved first and last residue. The D gene is left open where the match is weak. Only some rows state a clone size, as once, few, many or a class for expanded clones.

d_call,v_call,clone_size,j_call,cdr3_nt,cdr3_aa
TRBD2,TRBV20-1,.,TRBJ2-7,TGCAGTGGCGCGGATACCGGGAGGGCCTTCTACGAGCAGTACTTC,CSGADTGRAFYEQYF
TRBD2,TRBV20-1,many,TRBJ2-1,TGCAGTGCCAAGACTAGCGGGGCTTACAATGAGCAGTTCTTC,CSAKTSGAYNEQFF
.,TRBV5-1,many,TRBJ2-6,TGCGCCAGCAGCTTGGATCCAGGCCCTGGGGCCAACGTCCTGACTTTC,CASSLDPGPGANVLTF
.,TRBV25-1,few,TRBJ1-3,TGTGCCAGTACCGCATCTGGAAACACCATATATTTT,CASTASGNTIYF
.,TRBV6-1,many,TRBJ1-5,TGTGCCAGCAAAAAGGGTCCGGGACACCTCTCGGGAGGCAATCAGCCCCAGCATTTT,CASKKGPGHLSGGNQPQHF
.,TRBV7-8,many,TRBJ2-1,TGTGCCAGCCGGGCCGCCACGGAATACAATGAGCAGTTCTTC,CASRAATEYNEQFF
TRBD2,TRBV13,many,TRBJ2-5,TGTGCCAGCAGCACCAGGACTAGCGGGATGGTGGAGACCCAGTACTTC,CASSTRTSGMVETQYF
.,TRBV20-1,many,TRBJ2-7,TGCAGTGTCGGCAAAACCGGGACTCCCGTCCAGTACTTC,CSVGKTGTPVQYF
.,TRBV7-9,many,TRBJ2-7,TGTGCCAGCAGCTTAGAGAACGAGCAGTACTTC,CASSLENEQYF
TRBD1,TRBV7-2,many,TRBJ1-2,TGTGCCAGCACCGCGGGACAGGGGGTACGTGGCTACACCTTC,CASTAGQGVRGYTF
.,TRBV12-3/TRBV12-4,many,TRBJ2-4,TGTGCCAGCAGTTTAGGGCCAACCCCCAAAAACATTCAGTACTTC,CASSLGPTPKNIQYF
TRBD1,TRBV6-5,few,TRBJ1-6,TGTGCCAGCAGTTCCCAGGGGGTAGATAATTCACCCCTCCACTTT,CASSSQGVDNSPLHF
TRBD1,TRBV3-1,few,TRBJ2-1,TGTGCCAGCAGCTCCCGGGACAGGAATAGGGGTGAGCAGTTCTTC,CASSSRDRNRGEQFF
.,TRBV10-1,few,TRBJ2-7,TGCGCCAGCAGTGAGATTCAGGGACTCCCTACGTCGGAGCAGTACTTC,CASSEIQGLPTSEQYF
.,TRBV6-1,many,TRBJ1-5,TGTGCCAGCGATTCGGGGCCCCCCCCTAATCAGCCCCAGCATTTT,CASDSGPPPNQPQHF
.,TRBV12-5,many,TRBJ1-1,TGTGCTAGTGGTTTGATTGCTTCGAACACTGAAGCTTTCTTT,CASGLIASNTEAFF
TRBD2,TRBV12-3/TRBV12-4,many,TRBJ2-7,TGTGCCAGCAGTTTAACCCCTAGCGGGAGTAGATACGAGCAGTACTTC,CASSLTPSGSRYEQYF
TRBD1,TRBV7-2,many,TRBJ1-4,TGTGCCAGCAGCCCCCGACAGGGGTTGCATGAAAAACTGTTTTTT,CASSPRQGLHEKLFF
TRBD2,TRBV19,many,TRBJ2-5,TGTGCCAGTAGCCCTAACCTAGCGGGAGAGACCCAGTACTTC,CASSPNLAGETQYF
.,TRBV10-3,.,TRBJ1-3,TGTGCCATCATGGGCAACTCTGGAAACACCATATATTTT,CAIMGNSGNTIYF
TRBD2,TRBV20-1,few,TRBJ2-1,TGCAGTGCCAGTAGCGGGAGGGCCCTCAATGAGCAGTTCTTC,CSASSGRALNEQFF
TRBD2,TRBV14,few,TRBJ2-6,TGTGCCAGCAGCCAAGAGAGACTAGCGGACTCTGGGGCCAACGTCCTGACTTTC,CASSQERLADSGANVLTF
TRBD1,TRBV24-1,many,TRBJ2-3,TGTGCCACCAGTGATTTGAGTCCCGGACAGGAGGTCACAGATACGCAGTATTTT,CATSDLSPGQEVTDTQYF
TRBD2,TRBV10-2,many,TRBJ2-3,TGCGCCAGCAGTGGAGGCAGGACTAGCGCCCAGGACACAGATACGCAGTATTTT,CASSGGRTSAQDTDTQYF
.,TRBV20-1,many,TRBJ2-5,TGCAGTGCTATTTCCGGGGGAGAGACCCAGTACTTC,CSAISGGETQYF
.,TRBV5-4,few,TRBJ1-2,TGTGCCACCGAGGGCCCCCACTTC,CATEGPHF
.,TRBV6-1,many,TRBJ2-7,TGTGCCAGCAGACCCTCTAGAGGGGCTCAGTACTTC,CASRPSRGAQYF
TRBD1,TRBV29-1,many,TRBJ2-7,TGCAGCGTCGTTGGGCAGGGGGTGATTTCCTCCTACGAGCAGTACTTC,CSVVGQGVISSYEQYF
TRBD2,TRBV12-3/TRBV12-4,many,TRBJ2-1,TGTGCCAGCAGAAGCCAGCGGGAGGGCCGCCATGAGCAGTTCTTC,CASRSQREGRHEQFF
.,TRBV2,many,TRBJ2-3,TGTGCCAGCAGGGGCCAGACAGTCCCCGGCGCGGATACGCAGTATTTT,CASRGQTVPGADTQYF
.,TRBV7-9,many,TRBJ2-7,TGTGCCAGCAGCTTAGCGGGACGGGTTACCTACGAGCAGTACTTC,CASSLAGRVTYEQYF
.,TRBV11-3,many,TRBJ2-1,TGTGCCAGCAGCTTACGAGGTAGGGGTTCCTACAATGAGCAGTTCTTC,CASSLRGRGSYNEQFF
.,TRBV27,many,TRBJ2-5,TGTGCCAGCAGTTCCGAACCTCAACCCGGGCGAGAGACCCAGTACTTC,CASSSEPQPGRETQYF
TRBD2,TRBV6-9,many,TRBJ2-3,TGTGCCAGCAGTTGGACTAGCGGGTCAGATACGCAGTATTTT,CASSWTSGSDTQYF
.,TRBV11-1,many,TRBJ2-2,TGTGCCAGCAGCTTAGACGCGACCGGGGAGCTGTTTTTT,CASSLDATGELFF
TRBD1,TRBV12-3/TRBV12-4,many,TRBJ2-7,TGTGCCAGCAGCCCTCAACAGGGGACCTACGAGCAGTACTTC,CASSPQQGTYEQYF
.,TRBV7-2,many,TRBJ2-3,TGTGCCAGCAGGACCCGAAGCTCGGATACGCAGTATTTT,CASRTRSSDTQYF
TRBD1,TRBV5-1,many,TRBJ1-2,TGCGCCAGCAGCCCAGGGGGCATCAGCTATGGCTACACCTTC,CASSPGGISYGYTF
.,TRBV20-1,few,TRBJ1-5,TGCAGTGCTAGCGGCCGGGGCTCAAATAGCAATCAGCCCCAGCATTTT,CSASGRGSNSNQPQHF
TRBD1,TRBV18,many,TRBJ2-1,TGTGCCAGCTCACCGGGACAGGGGGGATATGAGCAGTTCTTC,CASSPGQGGYEQFF
.,TRBV28,many,TRBJ2-3,TGTGCCAGCACCACTCAGACAGATACGCAGTATTTT,CASTTQTDTQYF
.,TRBV19,many,TRBJ1-2,TGTGCCAGTAGTACGACTCCAGGGGACACCTTCTATGGCTACACCTTC,CASSTTPGDTFYGYTF
.,TRBV6-1,many,TRBJ1-4,TGTGCCAGCAGTCGGGACATATCAACTAATGAAAAACTGTTTTTT,CASSRDISTNEKLFF
TRBD1,TRBV11-2,many,TRBJ2-1,TGTGCCAGCAGTACCGGGACAGGGCTCTACAATGAGCAGTTCTTC,CASSTGTGLYNEQFF
.,TRBV20-1,many,TRBJ2-1,TGCAGTGCTATTGCCAGGGACAATGAGCAGTTCTTC,CSAIARDNEQFF
.,TRBV27,.,TRBJ2-7,TGTGCCAGCAGTTTCCCCGGGGCGGGCTACGAGCAGTACTTC,CASSFPGAGYEQYF
TRBD1,TRBV6-1,few,TRBJ1-6,TGTGCCAGCCTGGGACAGGGTTTTTCTAATTCACCCCTCCACTTT,CASLGQGFSNSPLHF
TRBD2,TRBV24-1,many,TRBJ2-1,TGTGCCACCAGTGACCCCGGACTAGCGGGAGGGCCGGTGTACAATGAGCAGTTCTTC,CATSDPGLAGGPVYNEQFF
.,TRBV5-1,many,TRBJ2-3,TGCGCCAGCAGCGACGGACTAGGGGGCGATACGCAGTATTTT,CASSDGLGGDTQYF
.,TRBV5-4,.,TRBJ2-1,TGTGCCAGCAGCTTGGGGGGTACGGCAGCCGGACCCGATGAGCAGTTCTTC,CASSLGGTAAGPDEQFF
TRBD2,TRBV20-1,few,TRBJ2-3,TGCAGTGCGTGCGGGGTAGCGGGAGCGGGCACAGATACGCAGTATTTT,CSACGVAGAGTDTQYF
.,TRBV15,many,TRBJ1-2,TGTGCCACCAGCAGACCCAACACTAACTATGGCTACACCTTC,CATSRPNTNYGYTF
.,TRBV2,many,TRBJ1-2,TGTGCCAGCAGTGACGATCCAGGTGATAACTATGGCTACACCTTC,CASSDDPGDNYGYTF
.,TRBV11-2,many,TRBJ2-3,TGTGCCAGCAGCTTAGACCCCCAGGATACGCAGTATTTT,CASSLDPQDTQYF
.,TRBV15,many,TRBJ2-3,TGTGCCACCAGCAGAGAGGCAGATACGCAGTATTTT,CATSREADTQYF
TRBD1,TRBV6-1,.,TRBJ1-2,TGTGCCAGCACCAGAGACAGGGGAGGCTATGACTACACCTTC,CASTRDRGGYDYTF
TRBD1,TRBV2,.,TRBJ2-7,TGTGCCAGCAGCTCCTGGGACAGGGGTGGCGAGCAGTACTTC,CASSSWDRGGEQYF
TRBD1,TRBV20-1,many,TRBJ1-1,TGCAGTGCTAGTATAGGACAGGCAACTGAAGCTTTCTTT,CSASIGQATEAFF